These 30 T cell receptor beta chains share one sample of origin, sequenced in a study of PD-1 blockade in classical Hodgkin lymphoma. The time point: newly diagnosed, previously untreated cHL patient sample. Assay: immunoSEQ multiplex PCR; the TCRdb copy retains only in-frame clones and omits some. The sample shows roughly 70,000 clones, over 90% of them seen only once. Sequencing used peripheral blood mononuclear cells (PBMCs). The receptors originated from a human donor with classical Hodgkin lymphoma.

The chain carries TRBV9 and TRBJ2-3; 8 bases fit TRBD2. V dropped 6 bases and J dropped 1; count of bases not matched to a gene: 7. The length of the CDR3 is 15 residues. Germline V lookup: CDR1 SGDLS, CDR2 YYNGEE. CDR3 sequence: CASTRRGARTDTQYF. The CDR3 nucleotides read TGTGCCAGCACCAGGCGGGGGGCCCGCACAGATACGCAGTATTTT.

This chain uses TRBV5-1 with TRBJ2-5; 13 positions agree with TRBD2. The germline gives CDR1 SGHRS, CDR2 YFSETQ. The CDR3 covers 17 residues. Unmatched junction bases numbered 11, after V lost 4 bases and J lost 5 bases. CDR3 protein: CASSGGLAGAAGETQYF. In nucleotides, the CDR3 is TGCGCCAGCAGCGGAGGACTAGCGGGGGCCGCGGGGGAGACCCAGTACTTC.

This sequence joins TRBV4-1 and TRBJ1-6; no firm D call. Trimming shortened V by 2 bases and J by 10 bases, and 21 bases separated the two germline ends. CDR1 and CDR2 (germline): MGHRA, YSYEKL. There are 17 residues in the CDR3. The CDR3 DNA reads as TGCGCCAGCAGCCAATCCCTTACACTTGAGTGGGGATCACCCCTCCACTTT. Translating it yields CASSQSLTLEWGSPLHF.

This chain connects TRBV19 to TRBJ2-7; TRBD2 aligns across 8 bases. CDR1 and CDR2 (germline): LNHDA, SQIVND (reference sequence). Losses at the gene ends were 5 bases for V and 3 bases for J; bases not matched to a gene: 3. The CDR3 is 13 amino acids. CDR3: CASSETSVYEQYF. The CDR3 DNA follows: TGTGCCAGTAGTGAGACTAGCGTCTACGAGCAGTACTTC.

In this sample, this clone turned up once. The chain employs TRBV9 and TRBJ1-4; 7 nucleotides align to TRBD1. The CDR3 is made up of 15 amino acids. Losses at the gene ends were 0 bases for V and 7 bases for J; bases not matched to a gene: 6. In germline, CDR1 is SGDLS, CDR2 YYNGEE. The CDR3 bases are TGTGCCAGCAGCGTAGAAGGCAGGGGGGGTGAAAAACTGTTTTTT. Residues: CASSVEGRGGEKLFF.

This rearrangement joins TRBV6-1 to TRBJ1-2, with a weak D call TRBD1 (5 bases). The CDR3 is 14 amino acids. CDR1 and CDR2 (germline): MNHNS, SASEGT. V was pared by 2 bases and J by 4 bases, with 11 bases between. CDR3 sequence reads: CASSERGDLYGYTF. In nucleotides, the CDR3 is TGTGCCAGCAGTGAACGAGGGGACCTCTATGGCTACACCTTC.

This chain joins TRBV29-1 and TRBJ1-1; D not resolved. The CDR3 runs 9 residues. V shed 3 bases and J shed 11 bases, with 7 bases lying between them. From germline, CDR1 is SQVTM and CDR2 ANQGSEA. CDR3 region: CSVDGRAFF. DNA of the CDR3: TGCAGCGTTGACGGGCGGGCTTTCTTT.

V and J are TRBV15 and TRBJ1-1; the D gene is possibly TRBD1 (6 bases). CDR3 length: 15 residues. Trimming shortened V by 2 bases and J by 1 base, and 11 bases separated the two germline ends. Looked up from germline, CDR1 is LNHNV and CDR2 is YYDKDF (reference sequence). Here the CDR3 reads CATSRLDRKNTEAFF. Written as DNA, the CDR3 is TGTGCCACCAGCAGACTGGACAGAAAGAACACTGAAGCTTTCTTT.

The chain links TRBV5-3 to TRBJ1-2, with D tentatively TRBD1 (6 bases). TRBV5-3 qualifies as an ORF whose function is uncertain. Trimming left V 2 bases short and J 1 base short, with 18 bases between. This CDR3 spans 17 amino acids. The CDR3 DNA is TGTGCCAGAAGCTTATGGCAGGGGCCGCGATTTAACTATGGCTACACCTTC. Its protein is CARSLWQGPRFNYGYTF.

The chain has TRBV9 and TRBJ1-3; 7 bases map to TRBD1. Trimming removed 3 bases from V and 6 bases from J; junction bases left unmatched: 9. Germline-derived CDR1 and CDR2 are SGDLS and YYNGEE. The CDR3 runs to 15 residues. CDR3 residues: CASSGGQAFVNTIYF. For the CDR3, the DNA is TGTGCCAGCAGCGGTGGACAGGCTTTTGTAAACACCATATATTTT.

The chain is built from TRBV7-6 and TRBJ2-5, with 7 nucleotides matching TRBD2. CDR1 is SGHVS, CDR2 FNYEAQ, per germline. This CDR3 comprises 19 residues. With 4 bases clipped from V and 2 bases from J, the junction kept 19 bases outside the gene matches. CDR3 sequence (DNA): TGTGCCAGCAGCTCACCCGTGGACATGGCGGGAGAGCCGCAAGAGACCCAGTACTTC. Encoded protein: CASSSPVDMAGEPQETQYF.

The chain has TRBV7-2 and TRBJ2-1; D call uncertain. The CDR3 is 15 residues long. Germline CDR1 is SGHTA and CDR2 is FQGNSA. The V and J ends lost 1 base and 0 bases respectively, with 7 bases between them. CDR3 amino acids: CASSLVVSSYNEQFF. The DNA of the CDR3 is TGTGCCAGCAGCTTAGTGGTTAGCTCCTACAATGAGCAGTTCTTC.

The DNA of the CDR3 is TGTGCCACACACTCAGGGGCTACTGGAAACACCATATATTTT. Translated: CATHSGATGNTIYF. The gene calls are TRBV19 and TRBJ1-3; possibly TRBD1 for D (6 bases). Per germline, CDR1 LNHDA and CDR2 SQIVND (reference sequence). The V end lost 10 bases, the J end lost 2 bases, and 15 bases lay between the germline ends. This CDR3 has 14 residues. Supplemented by reference TRBV19 and TRBJ1-3, the full variable domain reads DGGITQSPKYLFRKEGQNVTLSCEQNLNHDAMYWYRQDPGQGLRLIYYSQIVNDFQKGDIAEGYSVSREKKESFPLTVTSAQKNPTAFYLCATHSGATGNTIYFGEGSWLTVV.

This clone has only a few counts. The chain has TRBV9 and TRBJ2-7, with 7 nucleotides matching TRBD2. The J segment lost 7 bases and the V segment lost 7 bases, leaving 5 bases of the junction unmatched. Germline assignment: CDR1 SGDLS and CDR2 YYNGEE. There are 11 residues in the CDR3. This CDR3 is CASDRGGEQYF. DNA for the CDR3: TGTGCCAGCGACCGGGGAGGGGAGCAGTACTTC.

The CDR3 DNA follows: TGTGCCAGCAGCCTGGGACAGGGGGCGCAAGAGACCCAGTACTTC. This sequence encodes CASSLGQGAQETQYF. V gene TRBV5-8 combines with J gene TRBJ2-5; 12 bases agree with TRBD1. This CDR3 has 15 residues. From germline, CDR1 is SGHTS and CDR2 YDEGEE. Trimming at V came to 4 bases and at J to 2 bases, leaving 3 bases not matched to a gene.

V usage is TRBV13 and J usage is TRBJ2-7, with 8 bases identical to TRBD1. The germline V gene encodes CDR1 PRHDT and CDR2 FYEKMQ (reference sequence). The CDR3 runs to 18 residues. Trimming removed 3 bases from V and 2 bases from J; junction bases left unmatched: 15. The CDR3 nucleotides read TGTGCCAGCAGCTTCAGGGGGGCAGGGGGCGCGCCCACCTACGAGCAGTACTTC. Residues: CASSFRGAGGAPTYEQYF.

CDR3 region: CASSLKTGQNEKLFF. CDR3 bases: TGTGCCAGCAGCTTAAAGACAGGGCAAAATGAAAAACTGTTTTTT. The gene calls are TRBV7-3 and TRBJ1-4, with TRBD1 identical over 7 bases. V lost 1 base, J lost 5 bases, and 4 bases stayed unmatched. Germline CDR1 and CDR2: SGHTA and FQGTGA. The CDR3 is made up of 15 amino acids.

J is TRBJ1-1 and V is TRBV18; TRBD1 matches at 9 bases. Germline values: CDR1 KGHSH, CDR2 LQKENI. V trimming: 3 bases; J trimming: 1 base; junction bases outside the gene matches: 3. The CDR3 has 15 residues. The CDR3 DNA is TGTGCCAGCTCACCTGGGACAGGGACGAACACTGAAGCTTTCTTT. Protein product: CASSPGTGTNTEAFF.

V gene TRBV19 combines with J gene TRBJ2-2, with TRBD2 as a possible D gene (5 bases). The CDR3 is made up of 14 amino acids. Germline assignment: CDR1 LNHDA and CDR2 SQIVND (reference sequence). Trimming removed 2 bases at V and 13 bases at J, with 17 bases between. The CDR3 region is CASSILSGNGRLFF. The CDR3 bases are TGTGCCAGTAGTATACTCTCGGGCAATGGGAGGCTGTTTTTT.

The chain recombines TRBV5-4 with TRBJ1-1, with D unresolved. V lost 0 bases to trimming and J lost 3 bases, with 12 bases between them. The CDR3 extends over 15 amino acids. CDR1 SGHNT and CDR2 YYREEE come from the germline V gene (reference sequence). The CDR3 reads CASSLDKVSYTEAFF. The CDR3 coding sequence is TGTGCCAGCAGCTTGGATAAAGTGTCTTACACTGAAGCTTTCTTT.

This clone was picked up one time. V usage is TRBV28 and J usage is TRBJ1-1; D is uncertain. The V gene lost 3 bases and the J gene lost 7 bases, with 15 bases spanning the gap. Germline CDR1 reads MDHEN; CDR2 reads SYDVKM. There are 14 residues in the CDR3. This chain's CDR3 is CASSLFAGVFEAFF. DNA of the CDR3: TGTGCCAGCAGTTTGTTCGCAGGCGTTTTTGAAGCTTTCTTT.

The V and J genes are TRBV7-9 and TRBJ1-5, with TRBD1 as a possible D gene (5 bases). The CDR3 is made up of 16 amino acids. Trimming cost V 3 bases and J 2 bases, with 14 bases left between them. Germline V gives CDR1 SEHNR, CDR2 FQNEAQ (reference sequence). CDR3 residues: CASSFGWDRGNQPQHF. The CDR3 DNA sequence: TGTGCCAGCAGCTTTGGGTGGGACCGGGGCAATCAGCCCCAGCATTTT.

The chain joins TRBV5-6 to TRBJ1-1, with 7 bases aligning to TRBD1. Germline CDR1 reads SGHDT; CDR2 reads YYEEEE. This CDR3 region has 14 residues. J lost 5 bases, V lost 4 bases, and 8 bases had no gene match. The DNA of the CDR3 is TGTGCCAGCAGCCCTCGACAGGGACGAACTGAAGCTTTCTTT. This translates into CASSPRQGRTEAFF.

The V call is TRBV28, the J call TRBJ2-1, with 9 bases that match TRBD2. CDR1 is MDHEN and CDR2 is SYDVKM in the germline V gene. This CDR3 spans 16 amino acids. The J segment lost 7 bases and the V segment lost 6 bases, leaving 13 bases of the junction unmatched. The CDR3 sequence is CASSPRGSGRRNEQFF. CDR3 DNA sequence: TGTGCCAGCAGCCCTAGGGGTAGCGGGAGAAGGAATGAGCAGTTCTTC.

This clone appeared once. The chain links TRBV5-1 to TRBJ2-1; 7 bases fit TRBD2. Per the germline V gene, CDR1 is SGHRS and CDR2 is YFSETQ. The CDR3 is made up of 13 amino acids. Trimming cost V 2 bases and J 8 bases; bases outside gene matches: 4. The CDR3 protein is CASSLLAYDEQFF. CDR3 nucleotides: TGCGCCAGCAGCTTACTAGCGTACGATGAGCAGTTCTTC.

The chain couples TRBV29-1 to TRBJ2-1, with a tentative D call TRBD1 (5 bases). Germline CDR1 SQVTM, CDR2 ANQGSEA. Trimming shortened V by 4 bases and J by 4 bases, and 8 bases separated the two germline ends. This CDR3 contains 12 residues. CDR3 sequence: CSVVRAYNEQFF. DNA for the CDR3: TGCAGCGTTGTCAGGGCATACAATGAGCAGTTCTTC.

This clone was seen once. The chain links TRBV28 to TRBJ2-7; 7 bases align to TRBD1. CDR3 size: 14 residues. Trimming at V came to 6 bases and at J to 2 bases, leaving 7 bases not matched to a gene. CDR1 and CDR2 (germline): MDHEN, SYDVKM. The CDR3 is CASRHHGTAYEQYF. In nucleotides, the CDR3 is TGTGCCAGCAGGCACCATGGGACAGCCTACGAGCAGTACTTC. The full variable domain, with the rest looked up from reference TRBV28 and TRBJ2-7, is DVKVTQSSRYLVKRTGEKVFLECVQDMDHENMFWYRQDPGLGLRLIYFSYDVKMKEKGDIPEGYSVSREKKERFSLILESASTNQTSMYLCASRHHGTAYEQYFGPGTRLTVT.

CDR3 amino acids: CASSPTGTHEQYF. CDR3 nucleotides: TGTGCCAGCAGTCCTACAGGGACCCACGAGCAGTACTTC. The chain employs TRBV25-1 and TRBJ2-7, with D maybe TRBD1 (6 bases). Trimming shortened V by 5 bases and J by 5 bases, and 13 bases separated the two germline ends. The CDR3 covers 13 residues. Germline loops: CDR1 MGHDK, CDR2 SYGVNS.

The chain couples TRBV9 to TRBJ2-2; D unclear. Germline loops: CDR1 SGDLS, CDR2 YYNGEE. There are 14 residues in the CDR3. V was clipped by 0 bases and J by 6 bases, with 9 bases between them. CDR3 loop: CASSVESSSGELFF. CDR3 coding DNA: TGTGCCAGCAGCGTAGAAAGTTCTTCCGGGGAGCTGTTTTTT.

V and J are TRBV5-6 and TRBJ2-7, with 7 bases aligning to TRBD1. CDR1 SGHDT and CDR2 YYEEEE come from the germline V gene. V lost 2 bases, J lost 3 bases, and 2 bases stayed unmatched. CDR3 size: 13 residues. The DNA of the CDR3 is TGTGCCAGCAGCTTAGGACAGGACTACGAGCAGTACTTC. This codes for CASSLGQDYEQYF.